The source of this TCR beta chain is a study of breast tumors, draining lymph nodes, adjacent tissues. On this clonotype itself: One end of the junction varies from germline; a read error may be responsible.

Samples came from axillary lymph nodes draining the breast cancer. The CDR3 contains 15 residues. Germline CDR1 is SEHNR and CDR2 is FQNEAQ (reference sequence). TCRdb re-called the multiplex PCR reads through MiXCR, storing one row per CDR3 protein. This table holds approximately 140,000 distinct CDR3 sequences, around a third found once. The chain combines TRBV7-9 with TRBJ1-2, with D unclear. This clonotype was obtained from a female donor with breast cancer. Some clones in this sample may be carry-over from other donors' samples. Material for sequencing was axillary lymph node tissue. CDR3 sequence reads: CASSQERTRRAGNPF. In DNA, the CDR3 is TGTGCCAGCAGCCAAGAGAGGACCAGAAGAGCTGGAAACCCCTTC.